The following is a T cell receptor beta chain sequence with its context. Sequencing used cDNA as its template, made by extracting RNA and reverse transcribing it. Repertoires were generated with immunoSEQ multiplex PCR, while TCRdb's copy carries only in-frame clones and drops some. The table includes some 190,000 clones, approximately 67% detected once. In germline, CDR1 is PRHDT, CDR2 FYEKMQ (reference sequence). V dropped 5 bases and J dropped 2; count of bases not matched to a gene: 9. CDR3 length equals 15 residues. The source of the sample is a study of CD8+ T cells in alopecia areata. In the study overall: Each of the treated patients was given oral tofacitinib, 5 to 10 mg twice daily, for moderate-to-severe alopecia areata. Treated patients were scored for severity by percent of scalp affected.

Treatment described: oral pan-JAK inhibitor, 5-10 mg twice daily. The material sequenced was CD4+ T cells sorted from blood, taken between weeks 43 and 45, from a patient treated with tofacitinib. The chain combines TRBV13 with TRBJ2-7; 7 bases match TRBD1. The TCR sequence derives from a human donor with alopecia areata. The CDR3 loop is CASSPRDSVTYEQYF. In nucleotides, the CDR3 is TGTGCCAGCAGCCCACGGGACAGCGTCACCTACGAGCAGTACTTC.